A single T cell receptor (beta chain) is shown here with its context. This clone is identified as medium-sized (0.01 to 0.1%). Its cognate antigen has yet to be identified. No base qualities exist here, and no much larger clone lies one base off it. The data belong to a study of T cells in localized non-small cell lung cancer (dated by TCRdb to the early 2020s). In the study overall: T cell repertoires of 200 to 250 early-stage NSCLC patients were analyzed, with tumors being compared against uninvolved tumor-adjacent lungs. All 230 or so NSCLC patients in the cohort were treatment-naive and had localized lung tumors that were resected. NSCLC patients had a mean age of approximately 72 years, and fewer than 150 were male and about a hundred female.

Study-wide conclusions, independent of this receptor: A median of 57 of the top 100 tumor clones turned up in the paired uninvolved adjacent lung, and 25 to 30 of those clones also ranked among the top 100 of that same adjacent lung. Uninvolved tumor-adjacent lung showed the highest T cell clonality, higher than tumor, which suggests more focused antigenic responses in the adjacent lung. Because of the exploratory design, TCR variables were selected using unadjusted p-values without false-discovery rate correction. Higher T cell density in blood was associated with longer overall survival, whereas higher clonality in adjacent lung was associated with shorter survival. Because multi-region sequencing of the tumors was not done, intratumor heterogeneity could not be ruled out.

In the germline V gene (reference sequence), CDR1 corresponds to MNHEY and CDR2 to SMNVEV. The CDR3 goes from the cysteine to the phenylalanine over 14 residues. The sequence is cut down to CDR3 DNA, 42 bases in frame from base 1. Trimming at the junction amounts to 7 bases on V and 3 bases on J, and the germline ends lie 13 bases apart. At diagnosis, tumor, uninvolved tumor-adjacent lung and peripheral blood were collected and then preserved as a mix of FFPE and fresh-frozen material. The immunoSEQ Assay was used to sequence TCR beta CDR3 regions from DNA. In the paper's pipeline: To compute T cell density, TCR beta template counts were normalized to usable DNA, which was estimated by amplifying housekeeping genes. Richness was estimated using the preseqR package, with extrapolation to 400,000 templates for PBMC samples and to 120,000 templates for tissue samples. Clonality was defined as one minus Pielou's evenness. Differential abundance testing on productive amino-acid clonotypes, with a minimum total count of 5 and an alpha of 0.1, was used to identify tissue-enriched TCRs. The Jaccard Index and the Morisita Overlap Index were used to quantify repertoire overlap between compartments. GLIPH grouped TCR beta CDR3s together with public tetramer-defined viral CDR3s, and a viral motif had to include at least three viral sequences and also show V-gene enrichment. Held by TCRdb, this immuneACCESS table contains in-frame sequences only and omits some clones. Under half of the omission traces to an unresolved V gene where checked; the cause of the rest is unknown. The V and J calls and the clone size are those of that table, but D and trimming were determined from the DNA. The sample includes roughly 3,800 clones, with roughly 29% observed a single time. About 9.1% of the sample is taken by the ten largest.

This specimen consisted of lung tumor tissue, obtained before any cancer treatment. This TCR was recovered from a man between 40 and 75 years old with stage I lung adenocarcinoma. The chain couples TRBV27 to TRBJ2-4; D gene: possibly TRBD2, on 5 matching bases. The CDR3 amino acid sequence is: CASTELEGKNIQYF. In nucleotides, the sequence is TGTGCCAGCACCGAACTAGAGGGCAAAAACATTCAGTACTTC.